This T cell receptor (beta chain) was sequenced in a study of T cell changes during pregnancy in multiple sclerosis. The table came from immunoSEQ multiplex PCR; TCRdb's copy has only in-frame clones and leaves some out. The sample includes approximately 51,000 clones, approximately 94% of them seen just once. This CDR3 has 12 residues. Trimming took 0 bases from V and 8 from J, leaving 5 bases between them. CDR1 and CDR2 (germline): SGHRS, YFSETQ. The clonotype was recovered from a female donor with multiple sclerosis, enrolled in a pregnancy study. The source material was CD4+ T cells from peripheral blood mononuclear cells, sampled in the second trimester of pregnancy. The V and J genes are TRBV5-1 and TRBJ2-2; possibly TRBD1 for D (5 bases). The CDR3 DNA sequence: TGCGCCAGCAGCTTGGGACAGGGGGAGCTGTTTTTT. Amino acid sequence: CASSLGQGELFF. Supplemented by reference TRBV5-1 and TRBJ2-2, the full variable domain reads KAGVTQTPRYLIKTRGQQVTLSCSPISGHRSVSWYQQTPGQGLQFLFEYFSETQRNKGNFPGRFSGRQFSNSRSEMNVSTLELGDSALYLCASSLGQGELFFGEGSRLTVL.